This TCR beta chain was sequenced in a study of cytotoxic CD8 clonotypes in ibrutinib-treated CLL. CDR3 length equals 14 residues. After removal of 4 bases from V and 4 bases from J, the junction contained 7 bases not matched to a gene. The germline V gene encodes CDR1 GTSNPN and CDR2 SVGIG (reference sequence). Turning to this clone: Its antigen remains unidentified.

The method was immunoSEQ multiplex PCR; TCRdb's version includes in-frame clones alone and lacks a portion of them. The sample has some 290,000 clones, around four fifths seen once. Study results and caveats: Clonality increased with ibrutinib response but returned toward baseline at progression. Treatment left the uncommon public clonotypes either contracted or stable in frequency.

Sequencing was performed on PBMCs, taken before ibrutinib treatment. This sequence joins TRBV30 and TRBJ2-3, with 8 bases identical to TRBD2. This TCR was sampled from a human donor with chronic lymphocytic leukemia. The CDR3 here is CAWKPAGVPDTQYF. CDR3 sequence (DNA): TGTGCCTGGAAACCAGCGGGAGTCCCAGATACGCAGTATTTT.